This TCR beta chain appears in the sequencing data of a study of blood T cell repertoires in COVID-19. The wider study: The origin of the acute and convalescent COVID-19 samples was the United States, Italy and Spain.

This clone was seen only a few times. The germline V gene has CDR1 SGHRS and CDR2 YFSETQ. The CDR3 sequence is 16 residues long. With 0 bases clipped from V and 3 bases from J, the junction kept 5 bases outside the gene matches. The assay was immunoSEQ multiplex PCR, and TCRdb's table has in-frame clones only and misses some. The sample carries about 270,000 clones, approximately 90% recorded once. Ages ranged from about 18 to 89 years, with residence in about 23 US areas. Cohorts were based on clinical histories the participants reported. J is TRBJ1-3 and V is TRBV5-1; 8 nucleotides agree with TRBD1. Material for sequencing was PBMCs or T cells enriched from blood (not recorded which). This receptor was identified in a woman between 25 and 40 years old with acute COVID-19. The CDR3 spells CASSLEGQGGGNTIYF. DNA for the CDR3: TGCGCCAGCAGCTTGGAAGGACAGGGAGGTGGAAACACCATATATTTT.